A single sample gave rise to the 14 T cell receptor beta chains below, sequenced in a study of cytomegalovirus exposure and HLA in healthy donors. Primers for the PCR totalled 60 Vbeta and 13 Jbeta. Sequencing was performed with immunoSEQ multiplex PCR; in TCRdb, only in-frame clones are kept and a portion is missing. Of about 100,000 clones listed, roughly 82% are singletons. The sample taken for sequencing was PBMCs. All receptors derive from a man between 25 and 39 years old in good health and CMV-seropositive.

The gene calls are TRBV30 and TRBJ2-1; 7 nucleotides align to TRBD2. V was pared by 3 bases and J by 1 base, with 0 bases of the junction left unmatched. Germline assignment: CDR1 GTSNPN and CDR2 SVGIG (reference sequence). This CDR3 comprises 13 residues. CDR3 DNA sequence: TGTGCCTGGAGGGGGGGGTCCTACAATGAGCAGTTCTTC. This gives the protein CAWRGGSYNEQFF.

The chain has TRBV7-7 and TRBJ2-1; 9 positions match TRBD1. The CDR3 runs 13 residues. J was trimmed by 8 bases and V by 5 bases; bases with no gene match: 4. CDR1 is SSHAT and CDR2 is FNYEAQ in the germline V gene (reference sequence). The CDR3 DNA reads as TGTGCCAGCAGCCAACAGGGGGCCGATGAGCAGTTCTTC. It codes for CASSQQGADEQFF. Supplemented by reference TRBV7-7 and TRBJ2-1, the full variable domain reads GAGVSQSPRYKVTKRGQDVTLRCDPISSHATLYWYQQALGQGPEFLTYFNYEAQPDKSGLPSDRFSAERPEGSISTLTIQRTEQRDSAMYRCASSQQGADEQFFGPGTRLTVL.

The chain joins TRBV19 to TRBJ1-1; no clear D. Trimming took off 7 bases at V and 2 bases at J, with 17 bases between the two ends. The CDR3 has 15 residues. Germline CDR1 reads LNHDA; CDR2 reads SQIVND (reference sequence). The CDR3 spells CASTSSRTANTEAFF. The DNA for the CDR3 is TGTGCCAGTACCTCTAGCAGAACAGCCAACACTGAAGCTTTCTTT.

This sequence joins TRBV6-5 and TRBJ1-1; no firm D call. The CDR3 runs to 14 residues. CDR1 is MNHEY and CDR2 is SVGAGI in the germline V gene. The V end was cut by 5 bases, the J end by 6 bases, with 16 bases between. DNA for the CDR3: TGTGCCAGCAGTGCTGTCGGGGTTCCACCTGAAGCTTTCTTT. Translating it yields CASSAVGVPPEAFF.

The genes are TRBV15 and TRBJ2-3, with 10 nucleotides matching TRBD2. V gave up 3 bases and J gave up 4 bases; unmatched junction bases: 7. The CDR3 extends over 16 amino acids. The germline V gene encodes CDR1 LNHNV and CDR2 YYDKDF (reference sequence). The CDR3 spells CATSSLGLAGADTQYF. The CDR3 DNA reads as TGTGCCACCAGCAGCCTTGGGCTAGCGGGGGCAGATACGCAGTATTTT.

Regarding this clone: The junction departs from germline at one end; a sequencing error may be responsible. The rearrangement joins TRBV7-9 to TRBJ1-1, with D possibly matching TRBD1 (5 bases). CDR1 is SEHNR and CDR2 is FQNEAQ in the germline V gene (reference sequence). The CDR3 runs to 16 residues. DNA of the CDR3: TGTTCCAGCAGCTTACAAGGGAAGGGGAGGATCTCTGAAGCTTTCTTT. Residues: CSSSLQGKGRISEAFF.

The CDR3 DNA sequence: TGTGCCAGCAGTTACTTGTCTAGCGGTTCAGGGGAGCTGTTTTTT. This encodes CASSYLSSGSGELFF. The rearrangement links TRBV6-5 to TRBJ2-2; 7 bases line up with TRBD2. J was trimmed by 8 bases and V by 1 base; bases with no gene match: 7. The CDR3 runs 15 residues. From germline, CDR1 is MNHEY and CDR2 SVGAGI.

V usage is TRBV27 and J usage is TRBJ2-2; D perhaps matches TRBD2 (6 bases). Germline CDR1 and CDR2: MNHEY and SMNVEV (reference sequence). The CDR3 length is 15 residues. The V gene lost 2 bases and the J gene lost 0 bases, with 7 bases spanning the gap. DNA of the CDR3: TGTGCCAGCAGTTTAGCGGGGACGAACACCGGGGAGCTGTTTTTT. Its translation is CASSLAGTNTGELFF.

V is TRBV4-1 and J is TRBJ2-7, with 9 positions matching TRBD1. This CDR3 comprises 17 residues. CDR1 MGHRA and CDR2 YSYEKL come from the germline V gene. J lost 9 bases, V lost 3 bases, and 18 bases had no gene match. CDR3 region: CASSQGLRGQGRGAQYF. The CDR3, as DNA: TGCGCCAGCAGCCAGGGGCTCCGGGGACAGGGTCGGGGGGCGCAGTACTTC.

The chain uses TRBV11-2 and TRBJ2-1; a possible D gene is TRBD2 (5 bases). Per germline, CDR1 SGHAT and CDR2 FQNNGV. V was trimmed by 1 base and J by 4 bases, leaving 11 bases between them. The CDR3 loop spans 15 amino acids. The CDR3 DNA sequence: TGTGCCAGCAGCTTAGGGAGCGGACCTTACAATGAGCAGTTCTTC. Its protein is CASSLGSGPYNEQFF. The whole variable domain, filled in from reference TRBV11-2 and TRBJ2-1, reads EAGVAQSPRYKIIEKRQSVAFWCNPISGHATLYWYQQILGQGPKLLIQFQNNGVVDDSQLPKDRFSAERLKGVDSTLKIQPAKLEDSAVYLCASSLGSGPYNEQFFGPGTRLTVL.

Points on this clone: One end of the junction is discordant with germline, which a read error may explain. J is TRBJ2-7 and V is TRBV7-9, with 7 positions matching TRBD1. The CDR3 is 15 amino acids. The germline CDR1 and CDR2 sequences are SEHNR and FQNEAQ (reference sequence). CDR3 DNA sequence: TGTTCCAGCAGCTCGTACCGGACAGGCTTCTACGAGCAGTACTTC. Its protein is CSSSSYRTGFYEQYF.

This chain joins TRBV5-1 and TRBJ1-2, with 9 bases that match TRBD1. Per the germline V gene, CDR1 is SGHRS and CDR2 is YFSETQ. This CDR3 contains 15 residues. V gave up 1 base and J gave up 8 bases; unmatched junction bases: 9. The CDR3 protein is CASSLTRQGGEGYTF. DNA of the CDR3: TGCGCCAGCAGCTTGACGAGACAGGGGGGGGAAGGCTACACCTTC.

The CDR3 protein is CASSPTGERSPLHF. For the CDR3, the DNA is TGTGCCAGCAGCCCCACAGGGGAGAGGTCACCCCTCCACTTT. The chain couples TRBV7-8 to TRBJ1-6; 7 bases fit TRBD1. Germline lookup yields CDR1 SGHVS and CDR2 FQNEAQ. V shed 5 bases and J 10 bases; nucleotides not matched to a gene: 8. The CDR3 contains 14 residues.

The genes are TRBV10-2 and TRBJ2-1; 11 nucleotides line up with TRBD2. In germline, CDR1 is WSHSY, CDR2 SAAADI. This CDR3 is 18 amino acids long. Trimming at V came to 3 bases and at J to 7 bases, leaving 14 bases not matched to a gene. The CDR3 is CASSETNPLAGGVNEQFF. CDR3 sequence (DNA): TGCGCCAGCAGTGAAACTAACCCCCTAGCGGGGGGCGTGAATGAGCAGTTCTTC.